The 25 T cell receptor beta chains below were found in one sample sequenced in a study of blood T cell repertoires in COVID-19. This table comes from immunoSEQ multiplex PCR, and its TCRdb copy is limited to in-frame clones, with some not included. This repertoire shows 250,000 or so clones, approximately 80% found once; its top ten account for less than 3.5%. The material sequenced was peripheral blood. These receptors originate from a young woman with acute or convalescent COVID-19.

The sample holds one count of this clone. This chain links TRBV28 with TRBJ1-2; TRBD1 aligns across 7 bases. Germline CDR1 is MDHEN and CDR2 is SYDVKM. V shed 1 base and J 8 bases; nucleotides not matched to a gene: 13. The CDR3 extends over 16 amino acids. The CDR3 sequence: CASSLFGDRPYEGYTF. CDR3 nucleotides: TGTGCCAGCAGTTTATTCGGGGACAGACCTTATGAGGGCTACACCTTC.

The chain combines TRBV12-3 or TRBV12-4 with TRBJ2-7; D is unresolved. CDR3 length equals 13 residues. With 3 bases removed from V and 3 bases from J, the gap between germline ends came to 9 bases. The CDR3 DNA follows: TGTGCCAGCAGTTTGGTGGCTCACTACGAGCAGTACTTC. Its translation is CASSLVAHYEQYF.

The V call is TRBV11-2, the J call TRBJ2-3; 10 bases are shared with TRBD2. J was trimmed by 3 bases and V by 5 bases; bases with no gene match: 5. This CDR3 contains 15 residues. Germline CDR1 and CDR2: SGHAT and FQNNGV. The CDR3 loop reads CASSLLAGVTDTQYF. The CDR3 nucleotides are TGTGCCAGCAGCCTTCTAGCGGGAGTTACAGATACGCAGTATTTT.

The chain employs TRBV6-5 and TRBJ2-7; 7 bases fit TRBD2. The CDR3 is 15 amino acids. V was pared by 0 bases and J by 5 bases, with 7 bases of the junction left unmatched. CDR1 MNHEY and CDR2 SVGAGI come from the germline V gene. CDR3 coding DNA: TGTGCCAGCAGTTACTCAAGGCTAGCGGCAAACGAGCAGTACTTC. Translation gives CASSYSRLAANEQYF.

The chain uses TRBV9 and TRBJ2-7, with a possible D match to TRBD1 (6 bases). The CDR3 has 14 residues. Germline lookup yields CDR1 SGDLS and CDR2 YYNGEE. Trimming removed 0 bases at V and 3 bases at J, with 10 bases between. In nucleotides, the CDR3 is TGTGCCAGCAGCGTAGGGGCAGGGGACTACGAGCAGTACTTC. It is translated as CASSVGAGDYEQYF.

The CDR3 loop reads CASSRSGLAGQLGETQYF. As DNA, the CDR3 is TGTGCCAGCAGTCGGTCGGGACTAGCGGGACAACTGGGCGAGACCCAGTACTTC. The chain recombines TRBV27 with TRBJ2-5, with 13 bases that match TRBD2. Per germline, CDR1 MNHEY and CDR2 SMNVEV (reference sequence). After removal of 5 bases from V and 5 bases from J, the junction contained 14 bases not matched to a gene. CDR3 length equals 18 residues.

The chain combines TRBV5-1 with TRBJ1-2; TRBD1 matches 8 bases. The CDR3 loop spans 17 amino acids. Germline loops: CDR1 SGHRS, CDR2 YFSETQ. J lost 4 bases, V lost 4 bases, and 15 bases had no gene match. CDR3 bases: TGCGCCAGCAGCCCGATGGGGTCAGGGGGCATTGGCTATGGCTACACCTTC. Translation gives CASSPMGSGGIGYGYTF.

This clone appeared a few times. This chain joins TRBV14 and TRBJ2-7; D is undetermined. The germline V gene has CDR1 SGHDN and CDR2 FVKESK. V shed 1 base and J shed 2 bases, with 3 bases lying between them. This CDR3 has 12 residues. Here the CDR3 DNA reads TGTGCCAGCAGCCAAGCGGCCTACGAGCAGTACTTC. This translates into CASSQAAYEQYF.

The chain recombines TRBV28 with TRBJ2-1, with 9 bases matching TRBD2. CDR1 is MDHEN, CDR2 SYDVKM, per germline. The CDR3 is 17 amino acids. V trimming: 5 bases; J trimming: 2 bases; junction bases outside the gene matches: 10. CDR3: CASSAPLAGPTYNEQFF. CDR3 sequence (DNA): TGTGCCAGCAGTGCCCCCCTAGCGGGGCCTACCTACAATGAGCAGTTCTTC. The variable domain in full, with the rest retrieved from reference TRBV28 and TRBJ2-1, is DVKVTQSSRYLVKRTGEKVFLECVQDMDHENMFWYRQDPGLGLRLIYFSYDVKMKEKGDIPEGYSVSREKKERFSLILESASTNQTSMYLCASSAPLAGPTYNEQFFGPGTRLTVL.

The V call is TRBV7-9, the J call TRBJ1-1; 7 bases align to TRBD1. J gave up 5 bases and V 5 bases, and 17 bases lay outside the gene matches. The CDR3 totals 17 residues. Per germline, CDR1 SEHNR and CDR2 FQNEAQ (reference sequence). The CDR3 nucleotides are TGTGCCAGCAGCCCCAGTTGGGGACAGACGAGGTTAACTGAAGCTTTCTTT. Protein sequence: CASSPSWGQTRLTEAFF. The whole variable domain, remainder taken from reference TRBV7-9 and TRBJ1-1, is DTGVSQNPRHKITKRGQNVTFRCDPISEHNRLYWYRQTLGQGPEFLTYFQNEAQLEKSRLLSDRFSAERPKGSFSTLEIQRTEQGDSAMYLCASSPSWGQTRLTEAFFGQGTRLTVV.

The count of this clone is one. The chain uses TRBV7-9 and TRBJ2-1, with 13 positions matching TRBD2. This CDR3 spans 18 amino acids. Germline V gene sequence: CDR1 SEHNR, CDR2 FQNEAQ (reference sequence). J was trimmed by 0 bases and V by 5 bases; bases with no gene match: 7. The DNA of the CDR3 is TGTGCCAGCAGCCCGACTAGCGGGAGGTCCCCCTCCTACAATGAGCAGTTCTTC. The encoded protein is CASSPTSGRSPSYNEQFF.

For the CDR3, the DNA is TGTGCCAGCAGCTTCCAGGAAAATCAGCCCCAGCATTTT. This sequence encodes CASSFQENQPQHF. This chain links TRBV16 with TRBJ1-5; no clear D gene. The CDR3 contains 13 residues. CDR1 is KGHSY and CDR2 is FQNENV in the germline V gene. V lost 5 bases and J 4 bases, leaving 9 bases between the germline ends.

The rearrangement links TRBV6-1 to TRBJ2-7, with a weak D call TRBD1 (5 bases). This CDR3 is built from 11 residues. Trimming cost V 6 bases and J 3 bases, with 6 bases left between them. In germline, CDR1 is MNHNS, CDR2 SASEGT. CDR3 sequence: CASSDSYEQYF. CDR3 coding DNA: TGTGCCAGCAGCGACAGCTACGAGCAGTACTTC.

The rearrangement joins TRBV5-8 to TRBJ1-5; 7 nucleotides match TRBD1. J was trimmed by 0 bases and V by 4 bases; bases with no gene match: 7. The CDR3 totals 16 residues. Germline lookup yields CDR1 SGHTS and CDR2 YDEGEE. Here the CDR3 DNA reads TGTGCCAGCAGCCCCCACAGGGGATATAGCAATCAGCCCCAGCATTTT. Its translation: CASSPHRGYSNQPQHF.

This clone was recorded a few times. The rearrangement links TRBV6-5 to TRBJ1-1; 8 positions match TRBD1. In germline, CDR1 is MNHEY, CDR2 SVGAGI. The CDR3 loop spans 13 amino acids. V lost 0 bases, J lost 11 bases, and 5 bases stayed unmatched. CDR3 coding DNA: TGTGCCAGCAGTTACTCGACGACAGGGGTCGCTTTCTTT. It codes for CASSYSTTGVAFF.

The J gene is TRBJ1-2, the V gene TRBV19; 11 positions match TRBD1. The CDR3 extends over 15 amino acids. Trimming took 7 bases from V and 4 from J; bases not matched to a gene: 8. Per the germline V gene, CDR1 is LNHDA and CDR2 is SQIVND (reference sequence). CDR3 in DNA: TGTGCCAGTACTAAACCGGGACAGGGGGTCTATGGCTACACCTTC. Encoded protein: CASTKPGQGVYGYTF.

The chain is built from TRBV11-3 and TRBJ2-1; 10 bases align to TRBD2. The J segment lost 5 bases and the V segment lost 5 bases, leaving 9 bases of the junction unmatched. The CDR3 has 16 residues. The germline V gene encodes CDR1 SGHNT and CDR2 YENEEA. The DNA of the CDR3 is TGTGCCAGCAGCAAGTCTAGCGGGAGTGGAAACAATGAGCAGTTCTTC. Encoded protein: CASSKSSGSGNNEQFF.

V and J are TRBV18 and TRBJ2-7, with 8 bases that match TRBD1. Germline assignment: CDR1 KGHSH and CDR2 LQKENI. This CDR3 region has 13 residues. After removal of 3 bases from V and 4 bases from J, the junction contained 2 bases not matched to a gene. For the CDR3, the DNA is TGTGCCAGCTCACCCCAGGGGGCTTACGAGCAGTACTTC. Residues: CASSPQGAYEQYF.

V usage is TRBV30 and J usage is TRBJ1-2, with 12 bases fitting TRBD1. This CDR3 comprises 15 residues. The V segment lost 1 base and the J segment 6 bases; nucleotides outside the gene matches: 6. CDR1 GTSNPN and CDR2 SVGIG come from the germline V gene (reference sequence). CDR3 region: CAWSEGTGGVNGYTF. CDR3 coding DNA: TGTGCCTGGAGTGAAGGGACAGGGGGCGTGAATGGCTACACCTTC.

This clone was seen more than once but under ten times. The V call is TRBV28, the J call TRBJ1-2; 7 nucleotides line up with TRBD1. The CDR3 covers 14 residues. Germline CDR1 is MDHEN and CDR2 is SYDVKM. Unmatched junction bases numbered 10, after V lost 4 bases and J lost 8 bases. This chain's CDR3 is CASSSPGQLRGYTF. CDR3 in DNA: TGTGCCAGCAGTTCCCCGGGACAGCTAAGGGGCTACACCTTC.

This clone occurred once. The chain links TRBV27 to TRBJ1-1; the D is unclear. Per germline, CDR1 MNHEY and CDR2 SMNVEV (reference sequence). The germline V and J ends were trimmed by 3 bases and 1 base, with 3 bases remaining between them. CDR3 length: 12 amino acids. The DNA for the CDR3 is TGTGCCAGCAGTTTCGGGAACACTGAAGCTTTCTTT. Translation gives CASSFGNTEAFF.

Written as DNA, the CDR3 is TGTGCCAGCAGTTTCTTCAGCGGGAAGAAAGAGACCCAGTACTTC. Protein: CASSFFSGKKETQYF. This chain connects TRBV27 to TRBJ2-5, with TRBD2 identical over 7 bases. CDR1 is MNHEY and CDR2 is SMNVEV in the germline V gene (reference sequence). Trimming removed 3 bases from V and 3 bases from J; junction bases left unmatched: 7. This CDR3 contains 15 residues.

This clone appeared once. The chain has TRBV5-1 and TRBJ2-1, with 9 bases fitting TRBD2. CDR1 and CDR2 (germline): SGHRS, YFSETQ. Unmatched junction bases numbered 4, after V lost 1 base and J lost 2 bases. The CDR3 covers 16 residues. CDR3 protein: CASSLPTSGPYNEQFF. DNA for the CDR3: TGCGCCAGCAGCTTGCCGACTAGCGGACCCTACAATGAGCAGTTCTTC.

The V and J genes are TRBV30 and TRBJ1-2; no firm D call. Between the trimmed V and J ends, which lost 0 bases and 1 base, there was a span of 9 bases. The CDR3 extends over 14 amino acids. Germline CDR1 is GTSNPN and CDR2 is SVGIG (reference sequence). CDR3 DNA: TGTGCCTGGAGTGTAGCACAGATTAACTATGGCTACACCTTC. Encoded protein: CAWSVAQINYGYTF.

This chain uses TRBV7-8 with TRBJ2-7; perhaps TRBD2 as D (6 bases). Germline CDR1 is SGHVS and CDR2 is FQNEAQ. Between the trimmed V and J ends, which lost 1 base and 6 bases, there was a span of 13 bases. This CDR3 is 14 amino acids long. The CDR3 here is CASSLERRGSEQYF. CDR3 sequence (DNA): TGTGCCAGCAGCTTAGAGCGGAGGGGTAGCGAGCAGTACTTC.